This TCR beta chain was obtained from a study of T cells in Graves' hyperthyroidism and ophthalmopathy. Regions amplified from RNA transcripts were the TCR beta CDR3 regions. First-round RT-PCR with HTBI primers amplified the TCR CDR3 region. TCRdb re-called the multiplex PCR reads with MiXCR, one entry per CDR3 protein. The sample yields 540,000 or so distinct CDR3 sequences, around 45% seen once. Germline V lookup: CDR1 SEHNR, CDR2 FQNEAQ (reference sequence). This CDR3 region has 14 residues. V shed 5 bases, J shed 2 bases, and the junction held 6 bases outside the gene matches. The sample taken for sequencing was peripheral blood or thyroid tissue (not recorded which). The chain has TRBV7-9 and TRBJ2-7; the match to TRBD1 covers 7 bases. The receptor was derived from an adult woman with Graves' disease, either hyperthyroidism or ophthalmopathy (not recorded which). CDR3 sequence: CASSGRQGPYEQYF. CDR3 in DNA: TGTGCCAGCAGCGGGCGACAGGGACCCTACGAGCAGTACTTC.